Listed below are T cell receptor beta chains from one sample, sequenced in a study of response to subunit inactivated influenza vaccine. TCRdb processed the RT-PCR reads anew with MiXCR; each CDR3 protein has one entry. The repertoire holds 650,000 to 800,000 distinct CDR3 sequences, with less than 20% as singletons. The source was PBMCs from blood, collected 4 to 6 days after vaccination. The receptors originated from a man aged 45-65 years who received an inactivated influenza vaccine. CDR3s include the opening cysteine and the closing phenylalanine or tryptophan. A D gene is named only where the DNA matches it firmly. A row's size may be missing; if present it is once, few, many or a size class.

TRBD1	TRBJ1-6	NA	TRBV7-2	CASRDHGQGYNSPLHF	TGTGCCAGCAGGGACCATGGACAGGGCTATAATTCACCCCTCCACTTT
NA	TRBJ1-5	NA	TRBV6-2/TRBV6-3	CASSPSGLQPQHF	TGTGCCAGCAGTCCATCAGGCTTACAGCCCCAGCATTTT
TRBD2	TRBJ2-3	NA	TRBV29-1	CSVEETSGVTDTQYF	TGCAGCGTTGAAGAGACTAGCGGGGTCACAGATACGCAGTATTTT
NA	TRBJ1-4	NA	TRBV28	CVSGPTNEKLFF	TGTGTCTCGGGGCCAACTAATGAAAAACTGTTTTTT
NA	TRBJ1-6	few	TRBV25-1	CASSGDDVGSPLHF	TGTGCCAGCAGTGGGGACGATGTTGGTTCACCCCTCCACTTT
NA	TRBJ2-3	NA	TRBV7-9	CASSSRRIYTDTQYF	TGTGCCAGCAGTTCCAGACGGATTTACACAGATACGCAGTATTTT
TRBD1	TRBJ2-2	NA	TRBV9	CASSVDRDRGHTGELFF	TGTGCCAGCAGCGTCGACCGGGACAGGGGGCATACCGGGGAGCTGTTTTTT
NA	TRBJ2-1	NA	TRBV29-1	CSVQVVEQFF	TGCAGCGTTCAGGTTGTTGAGCAGTTCTTC
TRBD2	TRBJ2-7	NA	TRBV5-1	CASSHGLAGVNEQYF	TGCGCCAGCAGCCATGGACTAGCGGGAGTAAATGAGCAGTACTTC
TRBD1	TRBJ1-2	few	TRBV18	CASSPRRDSAPYGYTF	TGTGCCAGCTCACCACGCCGGGACAGTGCCCCCTATGGCTACACCTTC
NA	TRBJ1-4	NA	TRBV5-1	CASSFGGRSEKLFF	TGCGCCAGCAGCTTCGGGGGACGAAGTGAAAAACTGTTTTTT
TRBD2	TRBJ2-2	few	TRBV12-3/TRBV12-4	CASSFRQGLAGGAGELFF	TGTGCCAGCAGTTTCCGGCAGGGACTAGCGGGAGGGGCCGGGGAGCTGTTTTTT
TRBD2	TRBJ2-5	many	TRBV20-1	CSAPTSGSLGETQYF	TGCAGTGCCCCGACTAGCGGGAGTCTAGGAGAGACCCAGTACTTC
NA	TRBJ2-7	few	TRBV6-2/TRBV6-3	CASSYQPAGEQYF	TGTGCCAGCAGTTACCAACCAGCCGGCGAGCAGTACTTC
NA	TRBJ2-7	few	TRBV3-1	CASSQVTSVAEQYF	TGTGCCAGCAGCCAAGTGACTAGTGTCGCCGAGCAGTACTTC
TRBD2	TRBJ2-6	NA	TRBV7-2	CASSPPSGRFGANVLTF	TGTGCCAGCAGCCCCCCCAGCGGGAGGTTTGGGGCCAACGTCCTGACTTTC
NA	TRBJ1-3	few	TRBV6-5	CASSFAYSGNTIYF	TGTGCCAGCAGTTTCGCTTACTCTGGAAACACCATATATTTT
NA	TRBJ2-1	few	TRBV24-1	CATSLWGSSYNEQFF	TGTGCCACCAGTCTGTGGGGAAGCTCCTACAATGAGCAGTTCTTC
TRBD1	TRBJ1-6	many	TRBV7-2	CASSRDRGRNSPLHF	TGTGCCAGCAGCCGGGACAGGGGGCGGAATTCACCCCTCCACTTT
TRBD2	TRBJ2-1	NA	TRBV11-2	CASSLNRLSGTFGEQFF	TGTGCCAGCAGCTTAAATCGGTTAAGCGGGACTTTTGGTGAGCAGTTCTTC
NA	TRBJ2-7	NA	TRBV4-3	CASSSRATGSYEQYF	TGCGCCAGCAGCTCGCGGGCCACGGGCTCCTACGAGCAGTACTTC
TRBD2	TRBJ2-7	few	TRBV20-1	CSARDLGRRPSYEQYF	TGCAGTGCTAGAGATCTCGGGAGGCGGCCGTCCTACGAGCAGTACTTC
NA	TRBJ2-7	NA	TRBV7-2	CASSLYGWENEQYF	TGTGCCAGCAGCTTATACGGTTGGGAAAACGAGCAGTACTTC
TRBD1	TRBJ1-1	NA	TRBV29-1	CSVARTGGGTEAFF	TGCAGCGTAGCAAGGACAGGGGGGGGCACTGAAGCTTTCTTT
TRBD2	TRBJ2-7	NA	TRBV20-1	CSARDSGTSDYEQYF	TGCAGTGCTAGAGATTCCGGGACTAGCGACTACGAGCAGTACTTC
NA	TRBJ2-2	NA	TRBV4-2	CASSQDRIAAGELFF	TGTGCCAGCAGCCAAGATCGAATAGCCGCCGGGGAGCTGTTTTTT
TRBD2	TRBJ2-3	NA	TRBV20-1	CSARDWTSGSPTDTQYF	TGCAGTGCTAGAGATTGGACTAGCGGGAGCCCCACAGATACGCAGTATTTT
NA	TRBJ1-4	few	TRBV9	CASSARDRPTTNEKLFF	TGTGCCAGCAGCGCCCGGGACCGCCCTACAACTAATGAAAAACTGTTTTTT
NA	TRBJ2-1	NA	TRBV29-1	CSETTGTRGDEQFF	TGCAGCGAAACGACAGGCACCCGGGGGGATGAGCAGTTCTTC
NA	TRBJ1-3	NA	TRBV14	CASQTGGFSGNTIYF	TGTGCCAGCCAAACAGGAGGCTTCTCTGGAAACACCATATATTTT
NA	TRBJ2-7	few	TRBV4-3	CASSQDISFQYEQYF	TGCGCCAGCAGCCAAGATATCTCCTTTCAATACGAGCAGTACTTC
TRBD2	TRBJ2-1	NA	TRBV20-1	CSARKAGIFYNEQFF	TGCAGTGCTAGGAAAGCGGGAATTTTCTACAATGAGCAGTTCTTC
TRBD2	TRBJ2-5	NA	TRBV11-2	CASSLRYSGGPLPDF	TGTGCCAGCAGCTTAAGATATAGCGGGGGGCCTCTTCCGGACTTC
NA	TRBJ2-3	NA	TRBV29-1	CSVEDRADTQYF	TGCAGCGTTGAAGATCGGGCAGATACGCAGTATTTT
NA	TRBJ1-1	NA	TRBV29-1	CSVRTDMNTEAFF	TGCAGCGTGCGGACAGATATGAACACTGAAGCTTTCTTT
NA	TRBJ2-2	few	TRBV4-2	CASSQGHAQDGELFF	TGTGCCAGCAGCCAAGGGCACGCTCAGGACGGGGAGCTGTTTTTT
NA	TRBJ2-1	NA	TRBV3-1	CASSPRTSFSSYNEQFF	TGTGCCAGCAGCCCCCGGACTTCGTTCAGCTCCTACAATGAGCAGTTCTTC
NA	TRBJ2-1	many	TRBV5-1	CACSSGAGEQFF	TGCGCTTGCAGTTCAGGGGCGGGGGAGCAGTTCTTC
TRBD1	TRBJ2-5	few	TRBV2	CASSKDRAMTQYF	TGTGCCAGCAGTAAGGACAGGGCCATGACCCAGTACTTC
NA	TRBJ2-2	few	TRBV4-2	CASSQDANRGWFTGELFF	TGTGCCAGCAGCCAAGATGCGAACAGAGGGTGGTTCACCGGGGAGCTGTTTTTT
TRBD1	TRBJ2-1	many	TRBV5-1	CASSSGQGNNEQFF	TGCGCCAGCAGCTCGGGACAGGGAAACAATGAGCAGTTCTTC
NA	TRBJ2-3	NA	TRBV5-1	CASRTGTNTDTQYF	TGCGCCAGCAGAACCGGGACAAACACAGATACGCAGTATTTT
TRBD1	TRBJ1-2	few	TRBV2	CASRPGQGVSGGYTF	TGTGCCAGCAGACCGGGACAGGGTGTCTCTGGCGGCTACACCTTC
NA	TRBJ1-1	few	TRBV7-9	CASSLHEGNTEAFF	TGTGCCAGCAGCTTACATGAGGGTAACACTGAAGCTTTCTTT
NA	TRBJ1-5	NA	TRBV20-1	CSARPYRVVGNQPQHF	TGCAGTGCTAGGCCTTACAGGGTTGTTGGCAATCAGCCCCAGCATTTT
NA	TRBJ1-2	few	TRBV21-1	CASSKKVGRSIRLYGYTF	TGTGCCAGCAGCAAAAAGGTGGGCAGATCCATACGCCTCTATGGCTACACCTTC
TRBD2	TRBJ2-3	NA	TRBV7-8	CASSNYRLAGGLGDTQYF	TGTGCCAGCAGCAACTACCGACTAGCGGGGGGGCTAGGAGATACGCAGTATTTT
NA	TRBJ1-5	NA	TRBV12-3/TRBV12-4	CASREGPYQPQHF	TGTGCCAGCAGAGAGGGCCCCTATCAGCCCCAGCATTTT
NA	TRBJ2-1	many	TRBV4-3	CASSPIPISYNEQFF	TGCGCCAGCAGCCCAATCCCCATTTCCTACAATGAGCAGTTCTTC